This paragraph covers one T cell receptor (beta chain) sequence. Its target is not known. The repertoire was sequenced with immunoSEQ multiplex PCR; TCRdb's copy has only in-frame clones and lacks some. The table has 2,500 to 4,000 clones, 78% seen once. The normal lung sample lay at least 3 cm, and maximally far, from the tumour. The data originate from a study of immune cell composition in non-small cell lung cancer. Study-level findings and limits: Squamous carcinomas (75%) more often had tumour-associated clones >0.5% than adenocarcinomas (roughly 33%). Shared sequences between tumour-reactive and dominant in vivo clones were not proven.

With 2 bases removed from V and 8 bases from J, the gap between germline ends came to 3 bases. Per germline, CDR1 SGHTA and CDR2 FQGNSA. CDR3 length: 11 amino acids. The rearrangement uses TRBV7-2 and TRBJ2-2; D is unclear. The TCR sequence derives from a human donor with non-small cell lung cancer. The donor label of this sample is uncertain. Material: non-adjacent lung tissue. CDR3 DNA sequence: TGTGCCAGCAGCTTACATGGGGAGCTGTTTTTT. This translates into CASSLHGELFF.